The clone carrying this T cell receptor (beta chain) was recorded a few times. The junction does not match germline at one end; this may be a read error. This sample was included in a study of T-cell reconstitution after alpha-beta-depleted transplantation in children. Unique molecular identifiers were built into the TCRbeta library. From the PCR reads, TCRdb called clonotypes with MiXCR, one entry per CDR3 protein. The sample has around 380,000 distinct CDR3 sequences, roughly 11% seen once; the top ten hold roughly 5.5%. The germline V gene has CDR1 MNHEY and CDR2 SVGEGT. The CDR3 contains 16 residues.

V usage is TRBV6-2 or TRBV6-3 and J usage is TRBJ1-5, with D possibly matching TRBD1 (6 bases). The TCR was taken from a human donor who donated a stem cell graft to a child with acute myeloid leukemia. This specimen was PBMCs from the stem cell graft donor, taken from the stem cell graft. CDR3 in DNA: TGTGCCAGCAGCTACTTAGGGGGTAGGAGCAATCAGCCCCAGCATTTT. Translation: CASSYLGGRSNQPQHF.